This T cell receptor beta chain comes out of a study of T-cell reconstitution after alpha-beta-depleted transplantation in children. Germline CDR1 is ENHRY and CDR2 is SYGVKD. V was clipped by 3 bases and J by 3 bases; unmatched bases: 5. This CDR3 is built from 15 residues. Using unique molecular identifiers, the investigators prepared the TCRbeta library. TCRdb reanalysed the PCR reads using MiXCR and keeps one entry per CDR3 protein. The table records about 980,000 distinct CDR3 sequences, roughly 29% of them present only once. This clonotype was seen a handful of times. This sequence originates from a boy younger than two who had a stem cell transplant for SCID, so the T cells may come from the graft donor. V and J are TRBV10-3 and TRBJ2-3, with 8 bases fitting TRBD2. Material: PBMCs, mostly from graft donor cells, obtained 360 days after TCRalphabeta/CD19-depleted stem cell transplant. CDR3 DNA sequence: TGTGCCATCAGTGATCGGGGGGGCCAGACAGATACGCAGTATTTT. This translates into CAISDRGGQTDTQYF.